This paragraph reports one T cell receptor beta chain. In the original analysis: Researchers report that nucleated cell counts were estimated from reference gene primer amplification. The protocol was immunoSEQ multiplex PCR, while the TCRdb copy is restricted to in-frame clones and leaves out a portion. V and J calls and clone size are given by that table; D and trimming were obtained from the DNA. The table lists 360,000 or so clones, 90% of them singletons. The data were taken from a study of blood T cell repertoires in COVID-19. Overall study context: Researchers got acute and convalescent COVID-19 samples from the United States, Italy and Spain. PBMCs, B-cell-depleted T cells, or T cells provided the cDNA or gDNA that made up the material.

Trimming cost V 3 bases and J 3 bases, with 5 bases left between them. Germline lookup yields CDR1 MNHEY and CDR2 SVGEGT. This CDR3 contains 12 residues. V gene TRBV6-2 or TRBV6-3 combines with J gene TRBJ1-2; no clear D gene. The origin of this receptor is a man younger than 35 with active or convalescent COVID-19. Sequencing was done on a sample of peripheral blood. The CDR3 DNA follows: TGTGCCAGCAGTTATGGCTACTATGGCTACACCTTC. Protein: CASSYGYYGYTF.